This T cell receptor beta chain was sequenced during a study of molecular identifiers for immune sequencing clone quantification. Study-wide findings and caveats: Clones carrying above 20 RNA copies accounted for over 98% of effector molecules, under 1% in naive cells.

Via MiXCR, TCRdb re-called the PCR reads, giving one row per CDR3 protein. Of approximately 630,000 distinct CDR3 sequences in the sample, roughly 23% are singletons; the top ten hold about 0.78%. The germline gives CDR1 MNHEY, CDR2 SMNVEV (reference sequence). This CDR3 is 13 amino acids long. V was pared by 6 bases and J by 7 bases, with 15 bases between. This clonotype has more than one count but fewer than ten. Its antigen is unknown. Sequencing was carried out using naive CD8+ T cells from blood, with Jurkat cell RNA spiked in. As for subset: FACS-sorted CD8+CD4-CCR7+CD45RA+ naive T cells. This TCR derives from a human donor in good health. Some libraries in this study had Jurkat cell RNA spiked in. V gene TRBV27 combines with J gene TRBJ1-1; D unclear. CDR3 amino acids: CASRPLGSLEAFF. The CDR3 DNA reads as TGTGCCAGCAGACCCCTAGGGTCCCTTGAAGCTTTCTTT.